This paragraph covers one T cell receptor beta chain sequence. The data were obtained in a study of blood T cells in healthy people across ages. Using a J-beta primer mix together with a sample-barcoded 5' primer, a second PCR was run for roughly 7 to 11 cycles. TCRdb recomputed calls from the 5' RACE reads with MiXCR, one row per CDR3 protein. The repertoire consists of hundreds of thousands of distinct CDR3 sequences, with around 52% occurring once and the leading ten covering about 13%. CDR3 size: 12 residues. The V end lost 5 bases, the J end lost 5 bases, and 10 bases lay between the germline ends. The study drew donors from healthy Caucasian individuals in Russia aged about 6 to 90.

The TCR originated in a woman over 75 in good health. The specimen was blood. The chain joins TRBV12-3 or TRBV12-4 to TRBJ2-7; unclear D gene. DNA of the CDR3: TGTGCCAGCAGTCCCCGAAGCCACGAGCAGTACTTC. It encodes CASSPRSHEQYF.